One TCR beta chain is described in this entry. This sample was included in a study of cytomegalovirus exposure and HLA in healthy donors. PCR involved 60 Vbeta and 13 Jbeta primers. Produced via immunoSEQ multiplex PCR; TCRdb's table is partial and in-frame only. This table has about 120,000 clones, 6.5% to 9.5% appearing once. Everyone who donated was a healthy bone marrow donor. This receptor was taken from a woman aged 40-49 years in good health and CMV-seropositive. The source material was PBMCs.

The CDR3: CASRGGAYGYTF. The CDR3 DNA reads TGTGCCAGCAGGGGGGGGGCCTATGGCTACACCTTC. The V gene is TRBV6-6, the J gene TRBJ1-2; D may be TRBD1 (6 bases). V was pared by 6 bases and J by 4 bases, with 9 bases between. Germline-derived CDR1 and CDR2 are MNHNY and SVGAGI (reference sequence). The CDR3 is made up of 12 amino acids.